These T cell receptor beta chains were read from a single sample in a study of early T cells in non-severe SARS-CoV-2 infection. Via MiXCR, TCRdb re-called the 5' RACE reads, giving one row per CDR3 protein. The data hold around 70,000 distinct CDR3 sequences, with around a sixth observed a single time. The sample consisted of whole blood. These receptors were collected from an adult who was a healthcare worker with PCR-confirmed SARS-CoV-2 infection or an uninfected control (not recorded which). The CDR3 runs from the conserved cysteine through the conserved F or W. Fields, in order: J gene, clone size, D gene, V gene, CDR3 protein, CDR3 DNA. D genes are given only for firm matches. Not every row has a clone size; where given, it reads once, few, many or a size class.

J gene: TRBJ2-7; clone size: NA; D gene: NA; V gene: TRBV19; CDR3 protein: CASSPWGGYEQYF; CDR3 DNA: TGTGCCAGTAGCCCCTGGGGCGGCTACGAGCAGTACTTC
J gene: TRBJ2-7; clone size: many; D gene: TRBD1; V gene: TRBV20-1; CDR3 protein: CSATDRDRASYEQYF; CDR3 DNA: TGCAGTGCTACCGACAGGGACAGGGCATCCTACGAGCAGTACTTC
J gene: TRBJ2-1; clone size: NA; D gene: NA; V gene: TRBV2; CDR3 protein: CASSPYDEQFF; CDR3 DNA: TGTGCCAGCAGTCCGTACGATGAGCAGTTCTTC
J gene: TRBJ2-5; clone size: NA; D gene: NA; V gene: TRBV12-3/TRBV12-4; CDR3 protein: CASRPPGVAETQYF; CDR3 DNA: TGTGCCAGCAGACCCCCCGGGGTGGCGGAGACCCAGTACTTC
J gene: TRBJ1-1; clone size: many; D gene: NA; V gene: TRBV6-2/TRBV6-3; CDR3 protein: CASSRGGLGTEAFF; CDR3 DNA: TGTGCCAGCAGTCGAGGGGGGTTGGGCACTGAAGCTTTCTTT
J gene: TRBJ1-2; clone size: many; D gene: TRBD1; V gene: TRBV6-2/TRBV6-3; CDR3 protein: CASTGQGNYGYTF; CDR3 DNA: TGTGCCAGCACTGGACAGGGGAACTATGGCTACACCTTC
J gene: TRBJ1-4; clone size: NA; D gene: NA; V gene: TRBV5-4; CDR3 protein: CAFRAGQNEKLFF; CDR3 DNA: TGTGCCTTCAGGGCAGGTCAAAATGAAAAACTGTTTTTT
J gene: TRBJ2-1; clone size: NA; D gene: NA; V gene: TRBV14; CDR3 protein: CASRSGQTHNEQFF; CDR3 DNA: TGTGCCAGCAGGTCCGGACAGACTCACAATGAGCAGTTCTTC
J gene: TRBJ2-7; clone size: NA; D gene: NA; V gene: TRBV7-8; CDR3 protein: CASSLEDEQYF; CDR3 DNA: TGTGCCAGCAGCTTGGAGGACGAGCAGTACTTC
J gene: TRBJ2-1; clone size: NA; D gene: NA; V gene: TRBV9; CDR3 protein: CASSPEGGLSYEQFF; CDR3 DNA: TGTGCCAGCAGCCCTGAAGGGGGGCTTTCCTATGAGCAGTTCTTC
J gene: TRBJ1-2; clone size: NA; D gene: NA; V gene: TRBV29-1; CDR3 protein: CSVERNWQAGGYTF; CDR3 DNA: TGCAGCGTTGAGCGCAACTGGCAGGCAGGGGGCTACACCTTC